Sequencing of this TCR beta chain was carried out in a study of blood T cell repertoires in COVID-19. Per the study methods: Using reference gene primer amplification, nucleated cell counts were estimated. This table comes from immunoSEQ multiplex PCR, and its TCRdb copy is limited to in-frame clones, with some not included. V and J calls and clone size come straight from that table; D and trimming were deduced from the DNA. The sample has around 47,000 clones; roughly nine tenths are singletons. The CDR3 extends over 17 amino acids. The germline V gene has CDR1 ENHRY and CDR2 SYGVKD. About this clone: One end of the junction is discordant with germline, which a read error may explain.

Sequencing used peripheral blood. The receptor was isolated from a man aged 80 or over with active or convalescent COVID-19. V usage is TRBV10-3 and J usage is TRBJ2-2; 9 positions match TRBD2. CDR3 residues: CPISHFGGGVRPGELFF. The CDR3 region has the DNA TGTCCCATCAGTCACTTCGGCGGGGGGGTTAGGCCCGGGGAGCTGTTTTTT.